These 17 T cell receptor beta chains share one sample of origin, sequenced in a study of blood T cell repertoires in COVID-19. Some clones are missing from TCRdb's copy, which holds only in-frame ones; the method was immunoSEQ multiplex PCR. The top ten clones hold around 10% of a sample with about 280,000 clones, more than 70% of them seen once. The sequenced sample was peripheral blood. These receptor sequences come from a woman in her twenties or thirties with COVID-19, enrolled during active disease.

V is TRBV30 and J is TRBJ1-5; TRBD1 matches at 9 bases. This CDR3 is built from 15 residues. The germline gives CDR1 GTSNPN, CDR2 SVGIG (reference sequence). The ends lost 1 base at V and 4 bases at J; junction bases unmatched: 5. The CDR3 region is CAWSDRGLWNQPQHF. In nucleotides, the CDR3 is TGTGCCTGGAGTGACAGGGGGCTATGGAATCAGCCCCAGCATTTT.

The CDR3 here is CASSISSGANVLTF. Here the CDR3 DNA reads TGTGCCAGCAGCATTAGCTCTGGGGCCAACGTCCTGACTTTC. This chain joins TRBV5-4 and TRBJ2-6; no clear D. V shed 4 bases and J shed 0 bases, with 5 bases lying between them. CDR1 and CDR2 from the germline V gene are SGHNT and YYREEE (reference sequence). This CDR3 comprises 14 residues.

The rearrangement links TRBV11-2 to TRBJ1-5, with D tentatively TRBD1 (5 bases). This CDR3 has 15 residues. Germline loops: CDR1 SGHAT, CDR2 FQNNGV. Trimming cost V 0 bases and J 5 bases, with 11 bases left between them. The CDR3 loop is CASSLDGRAYQPQHF. The CDR3 nucleotides are TGTGCCAGCAGCTTAGATGGCAGGGCGTATCAGCCCCAGCATTTT. The whole variable domain, remainder taken from reference TRBV11-2 and TRBJ1-5, is EAGVAQSPRYKIIEKRQSVAFWCNPISGHATLYWYQQILGQGPKLLIQFQNNGVVDDSQLPKDRFSAERLKGVDSTLKIQPAKLEDSAVYLCASSLDGRAYQPQHFGDGTRLSIL.

This clone appeared once. The chain links TRBV15 to TRBJ2-7; 7 bases agree with TRBD1. The germline V gene encodes CDR1 LNHNV and CDR2 YYDKDF (reference sequence). This CDR3 is built from 14 residues. Unmatched junction bases numbered 9, after V lost 5 bases and J lost 5 bases. CDR3 sequence: CATSPRDSYDEQYF. The CDR3 DNA follows: TGTGCCACCAGCCCCCGGGACAGCTACGACGAGCAGTACTTC.

V gene TRBV27 combines with J gene TRBJ1-4; 7 bases are shared with TRBD1. Per the germline V gene, CDR1 is MNHEY and CDR2 is SMNVEV (reference sequence). The CDR3 covers 13 residues. V lost 6 bases to trimming and J lost 7 bases; unmatched junction nucleotides: 5. The CDR3 DNA is TGTGCCAGCAGATTGACAGGGCGTGAAAAACTGTTTTTT. This codes for CASRLTGREKLFF.

The chain combines TRBV6-5 with TRBJ1-3, with 7 positions matching TRBD1. The CDR3 runs to 15 residues. V lost 6 bases, J lost 2 bases, and 7 bases stayed unmatched. Germline CDR1 MNHEY, CDR2 SVGAGI. CDR3 in amino acids: CASSREGATGNTIYF. The CDR3 coding sequence is TGTGCCAGCAGCCGGGAGGGGGCGACTGGAAACACCATATATTTT.

The chain combines TRBV2 with TRBJ2-3; TRBD2 matches 7 bases. J was trimmed by 4 bases and V by 8 bases; bases with no gene match: 6. Germline CDR1 SNHLY, CDR2 FYNNEI. The CDR3 is 13 residues long. CDR3 loop: CASGGETPDTQYF. In DNA form, the CDR3 reads TGTGCCAGCGGGGGGGAGACCCCAGATACGCAGTATTTT.

This clone was observed once. J is TRBJ1-6 and V is TRBV2; tentative D call: TRBD1 (5 bases). V was trimmed by 4 bases and J by 9 bases, leaving 16 bases between them. CDR1 and CDR2 (germline): SNHLY, FYNNEI. There are 15 residues in the CDR3. CDR3 loop: CASSVGDKRGSPLHF. CDR3 nucleotide sequence: TGTGCCAGCAGTGTAGGGGATAAAAGGGGTTCACCCCTCCACTTT.

V and J are TRBV5-8 and TRBJ2-7; D is perhaps TRBD2 (7 bases). Germline loops: CDR1 SGHTS, CDR2 YDEGEE. CDR3 length equals 15 residues. V was pared by 4 bases and J by 4 bases, with 18 bases between. CDR3 in amino acids: CASSLRGAEGYEQYF. CDR3 bases: TGTGCCAGCAGCCTTCGGGGGGCGGAAGGTTACGAGCAGTACTTC.

The chain is built from TRBV7-2 and TRBJ1-4; unclear D gene. There are 14 residues in the CDR3. Germline CDR1 reads SGHTA; CDR2 reads FQGNSA. Trimming removed 2 bases from V and 6 bases from J, with 10 bases in between. The CDR3 is CASSLPGFYEKLFF. DNA for the CDR3: TGTGCCAGCAGCTTACCAGGCTTTTATGAAAAACTGTTTTTT. Variable domain in full (rest from reference TRBV7-2 and TRBJ1-4): GAGVSQSPSNKVTEKGKDVELRCDPISGHTALYWYRQSLGQGLEFLIYFQGNSAPDKSGLPSDRFSAERTGGSVSTLTIQRTQQEDSAVYLCASSLPGFYEKLFFGSGTQLSVL.

The chain employs TRBV7-2 and TRBJ2-1; D uncertain. V was clipped by 1 base and J by 5 bases, with 6 bases between them. Germline values: CDR1 SGHTA, CDR2 FQGNSA. This CDR3 contains 13 residues. The CDR3: CASSLVANNEQFF. In DNA, the CDR3 is TGTGCCAGCAGCTTAGTGGCAAACAATGAGCAGTTCTTC.

The V and J genes are TRBV3-1 (or the pseudogene TRBV3-2) and TRBJ2-7; TRBD2 matches 7 bases. Germline V CDR1 and CDR2: LGHDT, YNNKEL (reference sequence). V lost 4 bases to trimming and J lost 4 bases; unmatched junction nucleotides: 4. The CDR3 loop spans 13 amino acids. CDR3 coding DNA: TGTGCCAGCAGCCGCGGGAGAGGTTACGAGCAGTACTTC. It translates to CASSRGRGYEQYF.

The rearrangement joins TRBV18 to TRBJ1-6; TRBD1 might be the D (6 bases). The V and J ends lost 3 bases and 8 bases respectively, with 14 bases between them. The CDR3 contains 15 residues. CDR1 and CDR2 (germline): KGHSH, LQKENI. CDR3 nucleotide sequence: TGTGCCAGCTCACCTGGCAGGGGCATGGATTCACCCCTCCACTTT. It yields the protein CASSPGRGMDSPLHF. Using reference TRBV18 and TRBJ1-6 for the parts outside the CDR3, the full variable domain is NAGVMQNPRHLVRRRGQEARLRCSPMKGHSHVYWYRQLPEEGLKFMVYLQKENIIDESGMPKERFSAEFPKEGPSILRIQQVVRGDSAAYFCASSPGRGMDSPLHFGNGTRLTVT.

The V gene is TRBV5-1, the J gene TRBJ1-1; no reliable D call. This CDR3 is built from 14 residues. V was pared by 4 bases and J by 2 bases, with 12 bases between. In germline, CDR1 is SGHRS, CDR2 YFSETQ. CDR3 nucleotides: TGCGCCAGCAGCCGAGGTGACGGTAACACTGAAGCTTTCTTT. It is translated as CASSRGDGNTEAFF.

The chain has TRBV5-1 and TRBJ2-7; D is undetermined. V lost 2 bases to trimming and J lost 5 bases, with 17 bases between them. The CDR3 has 15 residues. Germline V gives CDR1 SGHRS, CDR2 YFSETQ. The CDR3 coding sequence is TGCGCCAGCAGCTTTTCCCCCCCCTCTCTAGACGAGCAGTACTTC. This codes for CASSFSPPSLDEQYF. The variable domain in full, with the rest retrieved from reference TRBV5-1 and TRBJ2-7, is KAGVTQTPRYLIKTRGQQVTLSCSPISGHRSVSWYQQTPGQGLQFLFEYFSETQRNKGNFPGRFSGRQFSNSRSEMNVSTLELGDSALYLCASSFSPPSLDEQYFGPGTRLTVT.

The chain combines TRBV4-3 with TRBJ1-2; 9 bases are shared with TRBD1. The CDR3 spans 17 residues. V dropped 4 bases and J dropped 4; count of bases not matched to a gene: 13. Germline CDR1 LGHNA, CDR2 YSLEER. The CDR3 DNA reads TGCGCCAGCAGCCCTTCGGCCGGACAGGGGACCTCCTATGGCTACACCTTC. This encodes CASSPSAGQGTSYGYTF.

V is TRBV28 and J is TRBJ1-3, with a tentative D call TRBD1 (5 bases). CDR3 length: 14 amino acids. V shed 7 bases and J shed 3 bases, with 13 bases lying between them. Germline V gene lookup returns CDR1 MDHEN and CDR2 SYDVKM. DNA of the CDR3: TGTGCCAGCACCCTTAGGGGTTTTGGAAACACCATATATTTT. Encoded protein: CASTLRGFGNTIYF.